These 10 T cell receptor beta chains came from one sample sequenced in a study of technical replicates of blood from a handful of donors. Measured with immunoSEQ multiplex PCR; TCRdb has only the in-frame clones, and not every one. The sample lists under 95,000 clones; 85% to 95% were seen once. Sequencing was done on a sample of T cells isolated from PBMCs. Every receptor here comes from a human donor in good health.

This CDR3 is CASRLAGGPDTQYF. Here the CDR3 DNA reads TGTGCCAGCAGGTTAGCGGGAGGGCCAGATACGCAGTATTTT. V usage is TRBV2 and J usage is TRBJ2-3; TRBD2 agrees at 11 bases. V dropped 6 bases and J dropped 4; count of bases not matched to a gene: 3. Germline CDR1 reads SNHLY; CDR2 reads FYNNEI. CDR3 size: 14 residues.

This clone was counted a single time. The chain uses TRBV5-1 and TRBJ2-5; 12 bases agree with TRBD2. J lost 3 bases, V lost 0 bases, and 9 bases had no gene match. This CDR3 comprises 18 residues. The germline V gene has CDR1 SGHRS and CDR2 YFSETQ. In DNA form, the CDR3 reads TGCGCCAGCAGCTTGGTGTCTAGCGGGGGGGTGACCAAAGAGACCCAGTACTTC. It is translated as CASSLVSSGGVTKETQYF.

The chain recombines TRBV25-1 with TRBJ2-5; D uncertain. Germline V gives CDR1 MGHDK, CDR2 SYGVNS. The CDR3 contains 12 residues. Trimming cost V 2 bases and J 5 bases, with 6 bases left between them. CDR3 nucleotide sequence: TGTGCCAGCAGTGAAGCCCGGGAGACCCAGTACTTC. Its translation is CASSEARETQYF.

This chain uses TRBV27 with TRBJ2-1; TRBD2 matches at 9 bases. The trim removed 4 bases at V and 3 bases at J, leaving 7 bases unmatched. Germline V gives CDR1 MNHEY, CDR2 SMNVEV (reference sequence). This CDR3 has 16 amino acids. CDR3 sequence: CASSSPVAGDYNEQFF. In nucleotides, the CDR3 is TGTGCCAGCAGTTCCCCGGTAGCGGGAGACTACAATGAGCAGTTCTTC.

The chain is built from TRBV5-1 and TRBJ1-1; D unresolved. The V gene lost 0 bases and the J gene lost 0 bases, with 9 bases spanning the gap. Germline CDR1 reads SGHRS; CDR2 reads YFSETQ. This CDR3 contains 15 residues. The CDR3 reads CASSLGGAMNTEAFF. In nucleotides, the CDR3 is TGCGCCAGCAGCTTGGGAGGAGCCATGAACACTGAAGCTTTCTTT.

This chain uses TRBV6-1 with TRBJ2-5, with D perhaps matching TRBD2 (6 bases). This CDR3 has 14 amino acids. Trimming took 3 bases from V and 9 from J, leaving 17 bases between them. Per germline, CDR1 MNHNS and CDR2 SASEGT. In nucleotides, the CDR3 is TGTGCCAGCAGTGACACTGGCGGGGCCCCCTCCCAGTACTTC. Encoded protein: CASSDTGGAPSQYF.

The chain employs TRBV14 and TRBJ1-4; 7 nucleotides align to TRBD1. The CDR3 consists of 15 residues. Germline loops: CDR1 SGHDN, CDR2 FVKESK. V lost 0 bases, J lost 5 bases, and 3 bases stayed unmatched. Here the CDR3 DNA reads TGTGCCAGCAGCCAAGAGAACAGGGGAAATGAAAAACTGTTTTTT. Its translation is CASSQENRGNEKLFF.

This clone was detected a few times. The chain has TRBV4-2 and TRBJ2-7; 9 positions match TRBD2. J gave up 1 base and V 4 bases, and 5 bases lay outside the gene matches. CDR1 and CDR2 from the germline V gene are LGHNA and YNFKEQ. The CDR3 runs 15 residues. The DNA for the CDR3 is TGTGCCAGCAGCCCCCTAGCGGGAAAATCCTACGAGCAGTACTTC. This encodes CASSPLAGKSYEQYF.

The J gene is TRBJ1-1, the V gene TRBV27; no clear D. The germline gives CDR1 MNHEY, CDR2 SMNVEV (reference sequence). The CDR3 loop spans 12 amino acids. V was clipped by 6 bases and J by 2 bases, with 7 bases between them. The DNA of the CDR3 is TGTGCCAGCAGGGACTTCAACACTGAAGCTTTCTTT. Protein product: CASRDFNTEAFF.

The chain uses TRBV27 and TRBJ2-7; TRBD2 aligns across 9 bases. Unmatched junction bases numbered 3, after V lost 6 bases and J lost 0 bases. The germline gives CDR1 MNHEY, CDR2 SMNVEV (reference sequence). This CDR3 has 14 residues. CDR3 in DNA: TGTGCCAGCAGCCGGACTAGCGTCTCCTACGAGCAGTACTTC. This translates into CASSRTSVSYEQYF.